This T cell receptor (beta chain) was retrieved from a study of T-cell memory formation after mild COVID-19. Study at large: Largely donor-specific sequence clusters came from two donors.

MiXCR was run by TCRdb on the 5' RACE reads, yielding one entry per CDR3 protein. The table lists 390,000 or so distinct CDR3 sequences, about a sixth of them singletons. The CDR3 totals 16 residues. J was trimmed by 5 bases and V by 3 bases; bases with no gene match: 12. Germline V lookup: CDR1 DFQATT, CDR2 SNEGSKA (reference sequence). This clonotype was obtained from a man aged 18 to 29 who had mild COVID-19 (a few samples of this study predate the infection). Cell type and time point are not known. The sample taken for sequencing was PBMCs or a T cell subset sorted from them (not recorded which). The chain couples TRBV20-1 to TRBJ2-3; 9 nucleotides agree with TRBD1. The DNA of the CDR3 is TGCAGTGCTAGTCGACCGCGCGGGACAGGGCTAGATACGCAGTATTTT. It translates to CSASRPRGTGLDTQYF.